This record looks at one T cell receptor beta chain sequence and its context. This sample was included in a study of shared clonotypes between healthy human individuals. About the study: Per donor, CD8 memory used one plate, CD8 naive used two, CD4 memory used three and CD4 naive used three.

Clones were read by immunoSEQ multiplex PCR, and TCRdb kept only the in-frame ones, dropping some. The profile shows some 1,900,000 clones, just under 95% of them singletons. CD8 cells classed as naive were CD45RO-negative and positively selected for CCR7, excluding terminally differentiated effector memory CD45RA+ cells. The sequencing sample was made of naive CD8+ T cells sorted from blood. This receptor was obtained from a young man in good health.

CDR3 region: CASSHTGLPYEQYF. CDR3 coding DNA: TGTGCCAGCAGCCATACGGGACTTCCCTACGAGCAGTACTTC. The chain is built from TRBV13 and TRBJ2-7; D is possibly TRBD2 (6 bases). Germline CDR1 is PRHDT and CDR2 is FYEKMQ (reference sequence). The CDR3 sequence is 14 residues long. V lost 5 bases and J 2 bases, leaving 13 bases between the germline ends.